Following are 12 T cell receptor beta chains from one sample sequenced in a study of neurological immune-mediated disorders. TCRdb reprocessed the 5' RACE reads with MiXCR, giving one entry per CDR3 protein. The sample shows about 53,000 distinct CDR3 sequences, under 4.5% of them seen only once. Sequenced: PBMCs. These receptors were taken from a woman between 25 and 40 years old with multiple sclerosis.

This clonotype was seen many times. This chain uses TRBV5-1 with TRBJ2-7; 11 bases fit TRBD1. V gave up 4 bases and J gave up 5 bases; unmatched junction bases: 8. Germline-derived CDR1 and CDR2 are SGHRS and YFSETQ. The CDR3 is made up of 15 amino acids. CDR3: CASSGQGASNDEQYF. The CDR3, as DNA: TGCGCCAGCAGCGGACAGGGGGCTAGTAACGACGAGCAGTACTTC.

Many counts were recorded for this clonotype. The chain carries TRBV3-1 and TRBJ2-1, with 14 bases matching TRBD2. With V trimmed by 2 bases and J by 6 bases, 12 bases remained unmatched. Germline CDR1 is LGHDT and CDR2 is YNNKEL (reference sequence). The CDR3 contains 19 residues. The CDR3, as DNA: TGTGCCAGCAGCCAAAACCCGGGACAGGGACTAGCGGGAGTCAATGAGCAGTTCTTC. This gives the protein CASSQNPGQGLAGVNEQFF.

This rearrangement joins TRBV18 to TRBJ2-5, with D tentatively TRBD1 (5 bases). The germline V gene has CDR1 KGHSH and CDR2 LQKENI. V was cut by 3 bases and J by 5 bases, with 16 bases left in between. This CDR3 comprises 15 residues. The CDR3 loop reads CASSPPRQLEETQYF. In DNA form, the CDR3 reads TGTGCCAGCTCACCGCCCCGACAGCTAGAGGAGACCCAGTACTTC.

This clonotype showed up many times. The chain couples TRBV29-1 to TRBJ2-1, with a tentative D call TRBD1 (5 bases). Trimming removed 4 bases at V and 0 bases at J, with 7 bases between. The CDR3 spans 13 residues. Germline CDR1 reads SQVTM; CDR2 reads ANQGSEA. The CDR3 loop is CSVVRVSYNEQFF. The CDR3, as DNA: TGCAGCGTTGTCAGGGTCTCCTACAATGAGCAGTTCTTC.

This clonotype was detected a few times. The V gene is TRBV18, the J gene TRBJ1-1; no clear D. The CDR3 is 17 residues long. Germline assignment: CDR1 KGHSH and CDR2 LQKENI. V was cut by 2 bases and J by 0 bases, with 16 bases left in between. CDR3 in DNA: TGTGCCAGCTCACCATTGGGCGGTCGCATGTTGAACACTGAAGCTTTCTTT. Translated: CASSPLGGRMLNTEAFF.

There are many counts of this clonotype. V is TRBV7-2 and J is TRBJ2-2; D might be TRBD1 or TRBD2, each matching 6 bases. This CDR3 region has 14 residues. Trimming took 2 bases from V and 7 from J, leaving 11 bases between them. Germline lookup yields CDR1 SGHTA and CDR2 FQGNSA. The CDR3 reads CASSLLGGSGELFF. Here the CDR3 DNA reads TGTGCCAGCAGCTTATTAGGGGGGAGCGGGGAGCTGTTTTTT.

This clonotype was counted many times. The rearrangement links TRBV12-5 to TRBJ2-3; no firm D call. The CDR3 has 14 amino acids. Looked up from germline, CDR1 is LGHNT and CDR2 is FRNRAP. With 2 bases removed from V and 0 bases from J, the gap between germline ends came to 6 bases. The CDR3 region has the DNA TGTGCTAGTGGTTTGAGGCGGAGCACAGATACGCAGTATTTT. Translated, it gives CASGLRRSTDTQYF.

This clonotype was picked up many times. The genes are TRBV12-3 or TRBV12-4 and TRBJ2-5; 8 bases match TRBD2. The CDR3 spans 15 residues. V shed 2 bases and J 2 bases; nucleotides not matched to a gene: 4. CDR3 DNA: TGTGCCAGCAGTTTACGGGGGGGTACACAAGAGACCCAGTACTTC. Its protein product is CASSLRGGTQETQYF.

V gene TRBV20-1 combines with J gene TRBJ2-1; 9 bases agree with TRBD2. The CDR3 is 15 amino acids. Trimming at V came to 6 bases and at J to 3 bases, leaving 9 bases not matched to a gene. Germline CDR1 is DFQATT and CDR2 is SNEGSKA (reference sequence). CDR3 coding DNA: TGCAGTGCAAATAGCGGGAGAGGTCGCTACAATGAGCAGTTCTTC. Translated: CSANSGRGRYNEQFF.

This clonotype was found a few times. The CDR3 coding sequence is TGTGCCAGCAGCGTAGCCTCTGCTGCCTACGAGCAGTACTTC. Its protein is CASSVASAAYEQYF. This chain uses TRBV9 with TRBJ2-7; D remains unclear. The CDR3 covers 14 residues. Germline loops: CDR1 SGDLS, CDR2 YYNGEE. V was clipped by 0 bases and J by 2 bases, with 9 bases between them.

This clonotype showed up many times. The gene calls are TRBV20-1 and TRBJ2-7; tentatively, D is TRBD1 (6 bases). V gave up 1 base and J gave up 2 bases, with 9 bases separating them. The CDR3 extends over 13 amino acids. The germline CDR1 and CDR2 sequences are DFQATT and SNEGSKA (reference sequence). CDR3 loop: CSARGTATYEQYF. The CDR3 DNA reads as TGCAGTGCTAGAGGGACAGCCACCTACGAGCAGTACTTC.

Ten or more counts support this clonotype. V usage is TRBV20-1 and J usage is TRBJ1-6; 7 bases are shared with TRBD1. Trimming removed 0 bases from V and 5 bases from J; junction bases left unmatched: 7. This CDR3 contains 16 residues. From germline, CDR1 is DFQATT and CDR2 SNEGSKA (reference sequence). The CDR3 sequence: CSARDPRGRDNSPLHF. The CDR3 nucleotides are TGCAGTGCTAGAGATCCCAGGGGGAGGGATAATTCACCCCTCCACTTT.